These 9 T cell receptor beta chains were sequenced from one sample in a study of beta chain features in type 1 diabetes (dated by TCRdb to between 2017 and 2018). Overall study outcomes, separate from this receptor: A moderate but significant shortening of TCRB CDR3 length was observed in type 1 diabetes patients in all four CD4+ subsets.

Receptor libraries were prepared by the immunoSEQ multiplex PCR assay. All of the isolated RNA was reverse transcribed with the High Capacity cDNA Reverse Transcription Kit, so expressed TCRB transcripts were sequenced. Sourced from immuneACCESS, this table was stored by TCRdb with only in-frame sequences that have V and J called. A share of the clones is absent; for the studies checked, an unresolved V gene accounts for under half, and the remainder has no known explanation. Present in this sample are 680,000 or so clones, 13% of which were seen just once. The top ten constitute 0.022% of the sample. Which antigens these TCRs recognize remains unknown. The sequenced sample consisted of naive CD4+ T cells from blood. Read against the paper, the sample's cell subset or site label means: true naive CD4+ T cells. The receptors were gathered from a man aged 18 to 30 with type 1 diabetes.

This clone was picked up a small number of times. Other DNA sequences in this sample translate to the same CDR3. The rearrangement links TRBV30 to TRBJ2-6; either TRBD1 or TRBD2 may supply D (5 bases each). This CDR3 spans 13 amino acids. Trimming left V 5 bases short and J 1 base short, with 6 bases between. Germline V CDR1 and CDR2: GTSNPN, SVGIG (reference sequence). CDR3 loop: CAWEGSGANVLTF. For the CDR3, the DNA is TGTGCCTGGGAGGGGTCTGGGGCCAACGTCCTGACTTTC.

This clone was recorded a few times. The chain has TRBV4-2 and TRBJ2-7; perhaps TRBD2 as D (5 bases). The CDR3 length is 17 residues. Looked up from germline, CDR1 is LGHNA and CDR2 is YNFKEQ. Trimming shortened V by 1 base and J by 5 bases, and 21 bases separated the two germline ends. CDR3 sequence reads: CASSQGRALGGVHEQYF. The CDR3 DNA is TGTGCCAGCAGCCAAGGGCGGGCCCTTGGCGGTGTCCACGAGCAGTACTTC.

This clone was detected only a few times. The chain carries TRBV29-1 and TRBJ1-1; D is unresolved. The V end lost 7 bases, the J end lost 0 bases, and 12 bases lay between the germline ends. Germline V gene data show CDR1 as SQVTM and CDR2 as ANQGSEA. The CDR3 runs 13 residues. CDR3 in amino acids: CSARSLVNTEAFF. Written as DNA, the CDR3 is TGCAGCGCCAGATCGTTGGTGAACACTGAAGCTTTCTTT.

This clone was picked up a small number of times. The V and J genes are TRBV5-4 and TRBJ1-2; 9 positions agree with TRBD1. The V gene end was trimmed by 4 bases and the J gene end by 3 bases; junction bases not matched to a gene: 4. The CDR3 has 14 amino acids. CDR1 is SGHNT and CDR2 is YYREEE in the germline V gene (reference sequence). The DNA for the CDR3 is TGTGCCAGCAGCCCGCGGGACAGGGACTATGGCTACACCTTC. As protein: CASSPRDRDYGYTF. Full variable domain (remainder filled in from reference TRBV5-4 and TRBJ1-2): ETGVTQSPTHLIKTRGQQVTLRCSSQSGHNTVSWYQQALGQGPQFIFQYYREEENGRGNFPPRFSGLQFPNYSSELNVNALELDDSALYLCASSPRDRDYGYTFGSGTRLTVV.

This sequence joins TRBV19 and TRBJ1-1, with 9 bases matching TRBD1. Trimming at V came to 2 bases and at J to 5 bases, leaving 3 bases not matched to a gene. CDR3 length equals 14 residues. CDR1 is LNHDA, CDR2 SQIVND, per germline (reference sequence). CDR3 coding DNA: TGTGCCAGTAGTATATGGACAGGGGAGACTGAAGCTTTCTTT. It translates to CASSIWTGETEAFF. The full variable domain, rest sourced from reference TRBV19 and TRBJ1-1, is DGGITQSPKYLFRKEGQNVTLSCEQNLNHDAMYWYRQDPGQGLRLIYYSQIVNDFQKGDIAEGYSVSREKKESFPLTVTSAQKNPTAFYLCASSIWTGETEAFFGQGTRLTVV.

This clone was detected only a few times. The same CDR3 can be traced to other DNA sequences in this sample. The genes are TRBV2 and TRBJ2-5, with 8 bases that match TRBD1. The V segment lost 3 bases and the J segment 1 base; nucleotides outside the gene matches: 4. CDR3 length: 15 amino acids. Germline CDR1 and CDR2: SNHLY and FYNNEI. The CDR3 here is CASSEAGQGQETQYF. The CDR3 DNA sequence: TGTGCCAGCAGTGAGGCCGGACAGGGCCAAGAGACCCAGTACTTC.

CDR3 region: CASSTGDDIQYF. The CDR3 nucleotides are TGTGCCAGCAGCACAGGGGATGACATTCAGTACTTC. The chain couples TRBV7-9 to TRBJ2-4, with 7 bases fitting TRBD1. V was pared by 5 bases and J by 8 bases, with 3 bases of the junction left unmatched. The CDR3 loop spans 12 amino acids. Germline V gene data show CDR1 as SEHNR and CDR2 as FQNEAQ (reference sequence).

This chain joins TRBV11-2 and TRBJ2-7, with TRBD1 identical over 9 bases. Trimming took 0 bases from V and 4 from J; bases not matched to a gene: 7. Germline CDR1 reads SGHAT; CDR2 reads FQNNGV. The CDR3 sequence is 16 residues long. This CDR3 reads CASSLDPGQGQYEQYF. For the CDR3, the DNA is TGTGCCAGCAGCTTAGACCCCGGACAGGGGCAATACGAGCAGTACTTC. The full variable domain, in which reference TRBV11-2 and TRBJ2-7 provide the parts outside the CDR3, is EAGVAQSPRYKIIEKRQSVAFWCNPISGHATLYWYQQILGQGPKLLIQFQNNGVVDDSQLPKDRFSAERLKGVDSTLKIQPAKLEDSAVYLCASSLDPGQGQYEQYFGPGTRLTVT.

V gene TRBV29-1 combines with J gene TRBJ2-5, with D hard to call. CDR1 is SQVTM, CDR2 ANQGSEA, per germline. The length of the CDR3 is 12 residues. The V and J ends lost 6 bases and 8 bases respectively, with 16 bases between them. The DNA of the CDR3 is TGCAGCGTACAAATGAAGGATAGCACCCAGTACTTC. Translating gives CSVQMKDSTQYF.